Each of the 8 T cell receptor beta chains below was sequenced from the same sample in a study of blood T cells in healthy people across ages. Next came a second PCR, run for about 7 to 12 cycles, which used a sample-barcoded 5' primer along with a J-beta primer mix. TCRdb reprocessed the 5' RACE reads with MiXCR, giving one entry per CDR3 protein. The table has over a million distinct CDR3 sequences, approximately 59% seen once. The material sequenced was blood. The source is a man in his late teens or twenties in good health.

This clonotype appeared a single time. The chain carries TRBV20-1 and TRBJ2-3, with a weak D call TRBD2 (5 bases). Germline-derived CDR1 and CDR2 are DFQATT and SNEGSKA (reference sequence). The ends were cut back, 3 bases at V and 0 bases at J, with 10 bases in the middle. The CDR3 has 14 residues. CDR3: CSASLGASTDTQYF. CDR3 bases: TGCAGTGCTAGTCTGGGAGCTAGCACAGATACGCAGTATTTT.

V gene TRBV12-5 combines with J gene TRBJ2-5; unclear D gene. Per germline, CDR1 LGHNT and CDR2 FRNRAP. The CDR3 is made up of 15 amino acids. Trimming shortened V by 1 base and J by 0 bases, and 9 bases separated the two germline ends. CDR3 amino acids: CASGLGPSNQETQYF. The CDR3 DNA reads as TGTGCTAGTGGTTTGGGCCCCTCTAACCAAGAGACCCAGTACTTC.

CDR3 region: CASRQDPRYGYTF. CDR3 nucleotides: TGTGCCAGCAGACAGGACCCGCGCTATGGCTACACCTTC. J is TRBJ1-2 and V is TRBV6-5, with D possibly TRBD1 on 5 matching bases. The CDR3 has 13 residues. Deletions cut 6 bases from V and 4 bases from J, with 12 bases between. The germline V gene has CDR1 MNHEY and CDR2 SVGAGI.

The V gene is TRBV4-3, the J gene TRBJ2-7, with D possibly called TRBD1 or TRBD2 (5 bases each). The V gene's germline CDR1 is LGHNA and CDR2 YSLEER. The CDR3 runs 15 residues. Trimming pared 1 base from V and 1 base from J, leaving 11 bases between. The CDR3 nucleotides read TGCGCCAGCAGCCAAGGTCTCGGGGCTTCCTACGAGCAGTACTTC. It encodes CASSQGLGASYEQYF.

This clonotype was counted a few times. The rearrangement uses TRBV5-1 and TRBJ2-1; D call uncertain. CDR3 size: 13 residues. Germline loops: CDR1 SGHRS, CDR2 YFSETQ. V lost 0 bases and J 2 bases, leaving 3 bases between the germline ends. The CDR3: CASSLDAYNEQFF. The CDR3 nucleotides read TGCGCCAGCAGCTTGGATGCCTACAATGAGCAGTTCTTC.

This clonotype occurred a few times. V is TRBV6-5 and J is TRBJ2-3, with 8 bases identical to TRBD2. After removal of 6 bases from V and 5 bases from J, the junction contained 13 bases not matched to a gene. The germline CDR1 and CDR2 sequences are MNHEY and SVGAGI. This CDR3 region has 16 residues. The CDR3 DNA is TGTGCCAGCAGCCCCCGGGGTGAGCGGGGGATAGATACGCAGTATTTT. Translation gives CASSPRGERGIDTQYF.

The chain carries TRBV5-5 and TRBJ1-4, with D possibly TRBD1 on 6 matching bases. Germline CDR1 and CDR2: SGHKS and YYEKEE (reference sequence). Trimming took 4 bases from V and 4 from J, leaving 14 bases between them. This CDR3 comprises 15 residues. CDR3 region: CASSLGDMGNEKLFF. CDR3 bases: TGTGCCAGCAGCCTCGGGGACATGGGTAATGAAAAACTGTTTTTT.

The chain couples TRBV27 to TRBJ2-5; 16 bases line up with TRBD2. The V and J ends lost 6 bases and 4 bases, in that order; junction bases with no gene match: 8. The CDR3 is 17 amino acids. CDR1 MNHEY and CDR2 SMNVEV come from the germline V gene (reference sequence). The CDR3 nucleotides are TGTGCCAGCAGCCTGGGGACTAGCGGGAGGGGAAGAGAGACCCAGTACTTC. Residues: CASSLGTSGRGRETQYF.